Detailed here is one T cell receptor (beta chain). The antigen is not known. The sample originates from a study of graft-versus-host responses after intestinal transplantation. Study overall: Anti-thymocyte globulin induction preceded roughly 3 years of tacrolimus and steroid maintenance in all recipients.

V gave up 9 bases and J gave up 7 bases; unmatched junction bases: 8. Germline V gene sequence: CDR1 SNHLY, CDR2 FYNNEI. CDR3 size: 12 residues. Findings of the study overall: Circulating GvH clones peaking coincided with falling HvG clones soon after transplant. Among recipient marrow samples, GvH clones were found; some appeared first in ileum or blood.

The method was immunoSEQ multiplex PCR; TCRdb's version includes in-frame clones alone and lacks a portion of them. The table has 130,000 to 150,000 clones, 92% seen once. The source is a human donor who received an intestinal transplant. The sequencing here drew on unstimulated CD4+ T cells sorted from spleen or lymph node cells, taken before intestinal transplant. V gene TRBV2 combines with J gene TRBJ2-7; 8 bases are shared with TRBD1. CDR3 coding DNA: TGTGCCAGATCGACAGGGGCTGGGGAGCAGTACTTC. Its translation is CARSTGAGEQYF.